The T cell receptor (beta chain) described here comes from a study of T cell clonotyping in hematopoietic cell transplantation. Study outcomes and limitations: Cells were unsorted, so CD4 and CD8 contributions were not separated. Recipient TCR diversity dropped after transplant; expanded clonotypes rose from day 30 to 180. Higher Inverse Simpson Index values in graft donor and pretransplant recipient predicted broader posttransplant TCR diversity.

Clones were sequenced by immunoSEQ multiplex PCR, and TCRdb holds only the in-frame ones, with some missing. The sample shows fewer than 4,500 clones, around 20% of them seen only once. In this sample, this clone turned up a few times. Its antigen is currently unknown. Germline loops: CDR1 MDHEN, CDR2 SYDVKM. The CDR3 is 13 amino acids. V lost 4 bases and J lost 5, with 11 bases in between. Blood collection times were about day -28 and days 30, 100, 180 posttransplant. V is TRBV28 and J is TRBJ1-2; no definite D call. This clonotype originated in a male patient aged 45 to 59 who had an allogeneic stem cell transplant from a related donor, so the T cells may come from the graft donor. Some clones in this sample may be carry-over from other donors' samples. The sample in question was peripheral blood mononuclear cells, obtained 30 days after allogeneic stem cell transplant. CDR3 amino acids: CASSSTALYGYTF. The CDR3 bases are TGTGCCAGCAGTTCGACCGCTCTATATGGCTACACCTTC.